This is a list of T cell receptor beta chains from one sample in a study of regulatory T cells in long-lasting Graves disease. TCRdb re-called the multiplex PCR reads through MiXCR, storing one row per CDR3 protein. The sample contains approximately 470,000 distinct CDR3 sequences, around 15% of which appear only once. The data also belong to a second study, concerning T cells in Graves' hyperthyroidism and ophthalmopathy.

Sequencing used peripheral blood mononuclear cells (PBMCs), obtained at new diagnosis, from a patient treated with antithyroid drugs. Source of these receptors: a man aged 40-55 years with Graves disease. Each CDR3 is given with its conserved first and last residue. Each record gives: V gene, J gene, clone size, CDR3 protein. Clone size appears in some rows only: once, few, many, or a class for an expanded clone.

v_gene: TRBV12-3/TRBV12-4; j_gene: TRBJ2-5; abundance: many; CDR3aa: CASSRVSETQYF
v_gene: TRBV6-1; j_gene: TRBJ2-1; abundance: many; CDR3aa: CASHSAVARAYNEQFF
v_gene: TRBV5-1; j_gene: TRBJ1-6; abundance: many; CDR3aa: CASSLADSDNSPLHF
v_gene: TRBV5-1; j_gene: TRBJ2-1; abundance: .; CDR3aa: CASWTGLGVTGNEQFF
v_gene: TRBV6-1; j_gene: TRBJ2-5; abundance: .; CDR3aa: CASSPGREFRGETQYF
v_gene: TRBV13; j_gene: TRBJ1-1; abundance: .; CDR3aa: CASSLDIRPSEAFF
v_gene: TRBV20-1; j_gene: TRBJ2-5; abundance: many; CDR3aa: CSAGLSESQETQYF
v_gene: TRBV18; j_gene: TRBJ2-5; abundance: many; CDR3aa: CASSSREGETQYF
v_gene: TRBV28; j_gene: TRBJ1-6; abundance: many; CDR3aa: CASRVIQGRNSPLHF
v_gene: TRBV12-3/TRBV12-4; j_gene: TRBJ2-5; abundance: .; CDR3aa: CASSFAGQGGETQYF
v_gene: TRBV7-2; j_gene: TRBJ2-5; abundance: many; CDR3aa: CASSPSWGRAETQYF
v_gene: TRBV28; j_gene: TRBJ2-7; abundance: many; CDR3aa: CASSLLSVDGREQYF
v_gene: TRBV25-1; j_gene: TRBJ2-7; abundance: many; CDR3aa: CASSGTGPYEQYF
v_gene: TRBV28; j_gene: TRBJ2-2; abundance: .; CDR3aa: CASSPRQGASGTSGELFF
v_gene: TRBV19; j_gene: TRBJ2-1; abundance: .; CDR3aa: CASSPFERSSGSPNEQFF
v_gene: TRBV12-3/TRBV12-4; j_gene: TRBJ2-1; abundance: .; CDR3aa: CASSLRALTSSSEQFF
v_gene: TRBV5-1; j_gene: TRBJ2-7; abundance: few; CDR3aa: CASSLSPQGVSYEQYF
v_gene: TRBV6-1; j_gene: TRBJ1-2; abundance: few; CDR3aa: CASSQEGYRGYTF
v_gene: TRBV25-1; j_gene: TRBJ2-2; abundance: .; CDR3aa: CASSQEGLRSGELFF
v_gene: TRBV20-1; j_gene: TRBJ2-3; abundance: many; CDR3aa: CSASGTSGSSTDTQYF
v_gene: TRBV20-1; j_gene: TRBJ2-1; abundance: .; CDR3aa: CSAWGGESSGSEQFF
v_gene: TRBV11-2; j_gene: TRBJ2-7; abundance: many; CDR3aa: CASSFGSGYEQYF
v_gene: TRBV11-2; j_gene: TRBJ2-5; abundance: many; CDR3aa: CASSSIAGGTETQYF
v_gene: TRBV30; j_gene: TRBJ1-5; abundance: few; CDR3aa: CAWSSGTGGQPQHF
v_gene: TRBV24-1; j_gene: TRBJ2-7; abundance: many; CDR3aa: CATSDRDGTDEQYF
v_gene: TRBV6-1; j_gene: TRBJ1-3; abundance: few; CDR3aa: CASSQTGGVPGNTIYF
v_gene: TRBV12-3/TRBV12-4; j_gene: TRBJ1-6; abundance: .; CDR3aa: CASSLTGQGNSPLHF
v_gene: TRBV28; j_gene: TRBJ2-7; abundance: many; CDR3aa: CASTPGGETSYEQYF
v_gene: TRBV12-3/TRBV12-4; j_gene: TRBJ1-2; abundance: many; CDR3aa: CASSFGTGKYGYTF
v_gene: TRBV7-8; j_gene: TRBJ2-1; abundance: many; CDR3aa: CASSLNTGGYNEQFF
v_gene: TRBV6-1; j_gene: TRBJ1-5; abundance: many; CDR3aa: CASSAGLEGQPQHF
v_gene: TRBV29-1; j_gene: TRBJ2-4; abundance: .; CDR3aa: CSGSGGAKNIQYF
v_gene: TRBV7-9; j_gene: TRBJ2-5; abundance: .; CDR3aa: CASSYYRETQYF
v_gene: TRBV7-3; j_gene: TRBJ2-1; abundance: .; CDR3aa: CASSLRASGSEEQFF